This T cell receptor (beta chain) derives from a study of CD8 T cells in ankylosing spondylitis. Germline V gene data show CDR1 as MNHEY and CDR2 as SVGAGI. The CDR3 extends over 17 amino acids. V was cut by 2 bases and J by 4 bases, with 20 bases left in between. Overall study results and limits: The clones that were linked to disease were reported to be significantly enriched in matched synovial fluid samples from ankylosing spondylitis patients.

There are many counts of this clonotype. Its antigen is as yet unknown. Via MiXCR, TCRdb re-called the 5' RACE reads, giving one row per CDR3 protein. The sample lists 200,000 or so distinct CDR3 sequences, 10% to 15% occurring once. Specimen: blood, either unsorted or a sorted T cell fraction (not recorded which). The source is a female donor with ankylosing spondylitis or in good health (not recorded which). The chain carries TRBV6-5 and TRBJ1-1; TRBD1 might be the D (5 bases). CDR3 nucleotide sequence: TGTGCCAGCAGTTACGTTATGGGGCCCCAATTGTCCACTGAAGCTTTCTTT. This translates into CASSYVMGPQLSTEAFF.